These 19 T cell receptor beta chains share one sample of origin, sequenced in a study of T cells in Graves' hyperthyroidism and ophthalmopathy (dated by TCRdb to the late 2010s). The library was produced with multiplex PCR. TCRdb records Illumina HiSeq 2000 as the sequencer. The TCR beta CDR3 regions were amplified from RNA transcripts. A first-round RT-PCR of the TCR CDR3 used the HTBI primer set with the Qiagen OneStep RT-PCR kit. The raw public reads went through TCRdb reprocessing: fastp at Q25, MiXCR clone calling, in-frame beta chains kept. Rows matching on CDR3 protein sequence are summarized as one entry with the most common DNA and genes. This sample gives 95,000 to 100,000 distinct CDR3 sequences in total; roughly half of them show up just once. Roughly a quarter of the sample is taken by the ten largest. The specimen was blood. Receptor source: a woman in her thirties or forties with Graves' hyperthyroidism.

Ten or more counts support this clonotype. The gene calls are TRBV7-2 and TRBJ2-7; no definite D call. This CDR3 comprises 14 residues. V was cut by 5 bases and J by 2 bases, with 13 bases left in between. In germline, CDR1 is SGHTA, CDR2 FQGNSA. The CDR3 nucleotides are TGTGCCAGCAGCGGCAGGACCGCAACCTACGAGCAGTACTTC. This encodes CASSGRTATYEQYF.

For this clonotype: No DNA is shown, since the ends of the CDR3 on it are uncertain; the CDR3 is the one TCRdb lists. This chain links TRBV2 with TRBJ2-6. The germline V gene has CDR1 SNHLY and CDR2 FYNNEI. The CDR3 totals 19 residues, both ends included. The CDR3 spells CARQGIYGYTFGGANVLTF.

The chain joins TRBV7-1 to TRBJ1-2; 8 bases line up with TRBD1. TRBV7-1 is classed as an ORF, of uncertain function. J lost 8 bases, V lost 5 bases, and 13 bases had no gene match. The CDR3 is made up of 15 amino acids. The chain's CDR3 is CASSPISDRVWGYTF. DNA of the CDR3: TGTGCCAGCAGCCCCATATCGGACAGGGTTTGGGGCTACACCTTC.

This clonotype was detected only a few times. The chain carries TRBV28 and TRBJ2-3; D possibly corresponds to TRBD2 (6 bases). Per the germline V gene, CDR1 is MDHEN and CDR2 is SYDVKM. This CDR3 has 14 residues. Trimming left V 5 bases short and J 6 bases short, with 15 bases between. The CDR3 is CASSENSGSDTQYF. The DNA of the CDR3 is TGTGCCAGCAGTGAGAATTCCGGGAGCGATACGCAGTATTTT.

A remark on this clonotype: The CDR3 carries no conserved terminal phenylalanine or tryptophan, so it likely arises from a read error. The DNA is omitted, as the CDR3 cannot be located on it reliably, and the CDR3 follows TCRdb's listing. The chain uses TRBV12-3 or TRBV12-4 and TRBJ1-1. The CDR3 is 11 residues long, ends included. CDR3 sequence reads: CASRLVERRCL.

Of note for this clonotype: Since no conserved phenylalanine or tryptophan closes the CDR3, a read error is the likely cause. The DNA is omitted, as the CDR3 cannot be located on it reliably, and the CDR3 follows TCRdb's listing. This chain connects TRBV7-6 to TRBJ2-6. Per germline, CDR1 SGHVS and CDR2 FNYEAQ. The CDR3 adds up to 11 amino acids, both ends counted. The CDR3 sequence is CASTLGPGLNT.

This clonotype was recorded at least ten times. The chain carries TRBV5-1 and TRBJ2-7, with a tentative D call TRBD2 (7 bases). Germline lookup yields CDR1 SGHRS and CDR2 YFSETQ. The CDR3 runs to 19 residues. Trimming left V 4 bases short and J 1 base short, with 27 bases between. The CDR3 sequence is CASSMRGPGAIPYSYEQYF. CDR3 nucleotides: TGCGCCAGCAGCATGCGGGGGCCGGGGGCCATCCCCTATTCCTACGAGCAGTACTTC.

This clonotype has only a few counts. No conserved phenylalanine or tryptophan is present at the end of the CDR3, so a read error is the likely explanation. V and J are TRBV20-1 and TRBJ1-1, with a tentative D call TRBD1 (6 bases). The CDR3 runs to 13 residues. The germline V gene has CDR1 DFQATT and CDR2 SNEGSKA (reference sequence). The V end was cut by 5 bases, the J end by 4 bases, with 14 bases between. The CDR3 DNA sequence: TGCAGTGCTGGGGGGGGGGCGAGCACTGAAGCTTTCCTT. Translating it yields CSAGGGASTEAFL.

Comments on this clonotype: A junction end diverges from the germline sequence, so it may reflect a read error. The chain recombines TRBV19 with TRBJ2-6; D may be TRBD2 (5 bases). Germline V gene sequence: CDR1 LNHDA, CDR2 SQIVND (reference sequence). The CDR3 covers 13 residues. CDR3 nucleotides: TGTGCCAATATCCACTCCGGGGTCAACGTCCTGACTTTC. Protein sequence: CANIHSGVNVLTF.

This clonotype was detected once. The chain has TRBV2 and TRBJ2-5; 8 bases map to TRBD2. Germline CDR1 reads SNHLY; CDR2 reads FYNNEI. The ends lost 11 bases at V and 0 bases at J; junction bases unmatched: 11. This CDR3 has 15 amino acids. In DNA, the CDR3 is TGTGCCGCCAATTACAGGCGGGAGGACCAAGAGACCCAGTACTTC. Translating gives CAANYRREDQETQYF. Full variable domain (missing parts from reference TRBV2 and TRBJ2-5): EPEVTQTPSHQVTQMGQEVILRCVPISNHLYFYWYRQILGQKVEFLVSFYNNEISEKSEIFDDQFSVERPDGSNFTLKIRSTKLEDSAMYFCAANYRREDQETQYFGPGTRLLVL.

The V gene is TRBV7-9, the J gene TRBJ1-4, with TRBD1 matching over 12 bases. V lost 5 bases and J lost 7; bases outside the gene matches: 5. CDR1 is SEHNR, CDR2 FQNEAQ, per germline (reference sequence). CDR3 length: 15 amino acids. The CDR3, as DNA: TGTGCCAGCAGCCTAGGGACAGGGGGCAGTGAAAAACTGTTTTTT. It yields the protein CASSLGTGGSEKLFF.

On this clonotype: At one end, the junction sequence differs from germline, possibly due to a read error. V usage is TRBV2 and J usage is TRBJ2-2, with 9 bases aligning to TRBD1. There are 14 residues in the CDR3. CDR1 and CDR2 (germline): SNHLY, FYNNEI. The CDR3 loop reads CASRGTGWTGKLFF. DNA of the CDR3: TGTGCCAGCAGGGGGACAGGGTGGACCGGGAAGCTGTTTTTT. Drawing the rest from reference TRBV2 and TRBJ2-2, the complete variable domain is EPEVTQTPSHQVTQMGQEVILRCVPISNHLYFYWYRQILGQKVEFLVSFYNNEISEKSEIFDDQFSVERPDGSNFTLKIRSTKLEDSAMYFCASRGTGWTGKLFFGEGSRLTVL.

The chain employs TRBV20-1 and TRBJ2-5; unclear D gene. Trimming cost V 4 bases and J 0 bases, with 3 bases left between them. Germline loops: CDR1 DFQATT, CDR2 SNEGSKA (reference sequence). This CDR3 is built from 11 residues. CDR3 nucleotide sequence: TGCAGTGCTACCAACCAAGAGACCCAGTACTTC. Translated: CSATNQETQYF.

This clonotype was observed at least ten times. The DNA of the CDR3 is TGTGCCAGCAGCACGGGTGTCTCCTACGAGCAGTACTTC. This gives the protein CASSTGVSYEQYF. The chain carries TRBV9 and TRBJ2-7; D is ambiguous. V gave up 4 bases and J gave up 0 bases, with 8 bases separating them. The CDR3 is made up of 13 amino acids. The germline CDR1 and CDR2 sequences are SGDLS and YYNGEE.

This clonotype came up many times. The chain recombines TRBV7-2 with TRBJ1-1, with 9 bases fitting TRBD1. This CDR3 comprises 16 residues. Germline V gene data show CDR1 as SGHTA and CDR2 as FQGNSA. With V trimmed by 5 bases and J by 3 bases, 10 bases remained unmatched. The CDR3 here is CASSQADRGPHTEAFF. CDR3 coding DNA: TGTGCCAGCAGCCAAGCGGACAGGGGCCCCCACACTGAAGCTTTCTTT.

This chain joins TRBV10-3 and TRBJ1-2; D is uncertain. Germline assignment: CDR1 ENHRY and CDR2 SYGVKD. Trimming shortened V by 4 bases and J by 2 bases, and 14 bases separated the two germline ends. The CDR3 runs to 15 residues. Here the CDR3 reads CAISARRTVNYGYTF. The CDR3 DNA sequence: TGTGCCATCAGTGCTAGGCGGACGGTAAACTATGGCTACACCTTC.

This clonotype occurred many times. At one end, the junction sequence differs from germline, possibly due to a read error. The CDR3 DNA reads TGTACCAGCAGGAGGGACAGTCAGGGGGAAGCTTTCTTT. This translates into CTSRRDSQGEAFF. J is TRBJ1-1 and V is TRBV2; the match to TRBD1 covers 7 bases. CDR1 is SNHLY, CDR2 FYNNEI, per germline. The CDR3 sequence is 13 residues long.

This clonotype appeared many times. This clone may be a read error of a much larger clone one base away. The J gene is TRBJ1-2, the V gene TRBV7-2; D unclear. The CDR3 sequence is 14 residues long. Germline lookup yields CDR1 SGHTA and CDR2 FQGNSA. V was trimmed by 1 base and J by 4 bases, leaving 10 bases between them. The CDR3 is CASSLVTELYGYTF. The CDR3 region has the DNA TGTGCCAGCAGCTTAGTCACAGAGCTCTATGGCTACACCTTC. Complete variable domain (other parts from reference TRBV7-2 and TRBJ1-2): GAGVSQSPSNKVTEKGKDVELRCDPISGHTALYWYRQSLGQGLEFLIYFQGNSAPDKSGLPSDRFSAERTGGSVSTLTIQRTQQEDSAVYLCASSLVTELYGYTFGSGTRLTVV.

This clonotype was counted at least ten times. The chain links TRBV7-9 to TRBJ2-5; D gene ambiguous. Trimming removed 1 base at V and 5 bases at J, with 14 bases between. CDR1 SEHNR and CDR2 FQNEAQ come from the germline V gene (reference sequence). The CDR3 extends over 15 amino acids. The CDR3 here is CASSLGWRQVETQYF. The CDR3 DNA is TGTGCCAGCAGCTTAGGTTGGCGACAAGTGGAGACCCAGTACTTC.